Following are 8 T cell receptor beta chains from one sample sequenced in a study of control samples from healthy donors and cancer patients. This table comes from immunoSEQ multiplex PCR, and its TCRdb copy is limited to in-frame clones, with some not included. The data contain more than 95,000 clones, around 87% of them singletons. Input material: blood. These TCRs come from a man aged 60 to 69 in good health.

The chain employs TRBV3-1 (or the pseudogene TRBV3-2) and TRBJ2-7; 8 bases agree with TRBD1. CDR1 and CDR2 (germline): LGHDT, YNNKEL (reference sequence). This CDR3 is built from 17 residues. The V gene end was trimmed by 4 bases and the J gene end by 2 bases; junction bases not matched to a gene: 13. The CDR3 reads CASSPSRGQARTYEQYF. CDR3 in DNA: TGTGCCAGCAGCCCCAGCCGGGGACAGGCAAGAACCTACGAGCAGTACTTC.

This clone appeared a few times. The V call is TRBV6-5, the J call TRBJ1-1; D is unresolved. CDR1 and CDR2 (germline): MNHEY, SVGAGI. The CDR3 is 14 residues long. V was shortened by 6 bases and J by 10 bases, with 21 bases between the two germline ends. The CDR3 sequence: CASRRGREAITAFF. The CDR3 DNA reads TGTGCCAGCAGACGAGGGAGGGAAGCAATAACAGCTTTCTTT.

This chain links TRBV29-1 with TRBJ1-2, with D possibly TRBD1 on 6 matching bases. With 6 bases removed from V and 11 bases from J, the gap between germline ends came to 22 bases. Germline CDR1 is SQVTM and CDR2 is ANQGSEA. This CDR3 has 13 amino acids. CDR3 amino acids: CSVEGWTVPGYTF. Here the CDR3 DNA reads TGCAGCGTCGAGGGGTGGACAGTCCCAGGTTACACCTTC.

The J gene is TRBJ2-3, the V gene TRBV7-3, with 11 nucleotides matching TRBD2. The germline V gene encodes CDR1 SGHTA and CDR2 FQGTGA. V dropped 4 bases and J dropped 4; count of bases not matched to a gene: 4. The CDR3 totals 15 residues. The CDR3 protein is CASSSLAGGSDTQYF. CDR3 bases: TGTGCCAGCAGCTCTCTAGCGGGGGGTTCAGATACGCAGTATTTT.

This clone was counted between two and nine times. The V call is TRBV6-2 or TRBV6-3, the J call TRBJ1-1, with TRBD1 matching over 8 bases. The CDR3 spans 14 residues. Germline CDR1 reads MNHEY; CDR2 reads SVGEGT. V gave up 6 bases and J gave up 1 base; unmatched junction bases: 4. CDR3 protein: CASSFGQGNTEAFF. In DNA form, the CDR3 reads TGTGCCAGCAGCTTCGGACAGGGGAACACTGAAGCTTTCTTT.

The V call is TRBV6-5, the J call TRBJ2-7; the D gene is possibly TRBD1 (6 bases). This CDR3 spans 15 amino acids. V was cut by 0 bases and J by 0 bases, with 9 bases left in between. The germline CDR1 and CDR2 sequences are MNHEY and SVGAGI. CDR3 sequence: CASSYSRGSSYEQYF. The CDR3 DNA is TGTGCCAGCAGTTACTCTAGGGGGAGCTCCTACGAGCAGTACTTC.

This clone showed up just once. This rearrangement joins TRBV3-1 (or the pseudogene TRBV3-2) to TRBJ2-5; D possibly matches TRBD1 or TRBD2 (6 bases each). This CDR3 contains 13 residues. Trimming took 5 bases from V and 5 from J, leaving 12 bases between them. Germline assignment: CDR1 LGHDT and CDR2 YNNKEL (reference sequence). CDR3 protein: CASSWTGGETQYF. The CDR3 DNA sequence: TGTGCCAGCAGCTGGACCGGGGGCGAGACCCAGTACTTC.

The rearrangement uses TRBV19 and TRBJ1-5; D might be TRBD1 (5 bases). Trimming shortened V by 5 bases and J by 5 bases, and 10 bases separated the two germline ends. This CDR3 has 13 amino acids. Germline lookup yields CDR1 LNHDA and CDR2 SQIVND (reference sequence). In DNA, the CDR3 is TGTGCCAGTAGTGAATCCAGGGATCAGCCCCAGCATTTT. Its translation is CASSESRDQPQHF.